This paragraph covers one TCR beta chain sequence. Treatment described: roughly 19 received Ad26.COV2.S at low or high dose, single or two shots; roughly 5 received placebo; per-sample allocation not given. It was on day 63 after the first vaccine or placebo injection that samples were taken. The sample belongs to a study of Ad26.COV2.S vaccination and SARS-CoV-2 variants. Assay used: immunoSEQ multiplex PCR; TCRdb lists only in-frame clones, some missing. Seen here are around 500,000 clones, roughly nine tenths observed once, and the top ten hold approximately 1.7%. This clonotype was sampled from a person aged 18-60 years who received the Ad26.COV2.S COVID-19 vaccine or a placebo. This material consisted of peripheral blood, taken in a trial of Ad26.COV2.S vaccine versus placebo.

Here the CDR3 reads CASRTQGGPGGYTF. The CDR3 nucleotides are TGTGCCAGCCGAACACAGGGCGGTCCAGGAGGCTACACCTTC. The chain combines TRBV27 with TRBJ1-2, with a possible D match to TRBD1 (6 bases). CDR3 length equals 14 residues. Trimming took 8 bases from V and 8 from J, leaving 21 bases between them. CDR1 MNHEY and CDR2 SMNVEV come from the germline V gene (reference sequence).